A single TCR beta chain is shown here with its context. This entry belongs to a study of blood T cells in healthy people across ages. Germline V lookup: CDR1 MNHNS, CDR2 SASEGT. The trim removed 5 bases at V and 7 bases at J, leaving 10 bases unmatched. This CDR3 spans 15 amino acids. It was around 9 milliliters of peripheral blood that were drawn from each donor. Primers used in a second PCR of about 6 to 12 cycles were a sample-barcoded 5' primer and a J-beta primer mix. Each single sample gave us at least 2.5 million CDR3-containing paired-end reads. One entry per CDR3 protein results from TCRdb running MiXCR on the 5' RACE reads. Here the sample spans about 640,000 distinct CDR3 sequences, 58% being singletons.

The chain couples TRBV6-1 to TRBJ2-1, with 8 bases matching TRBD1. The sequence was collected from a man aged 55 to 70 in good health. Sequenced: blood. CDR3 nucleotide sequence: TGTGCCAGCAGTCCAGGACAGGGATGGACTAATGAGCAGTTCTTC. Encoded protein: CASSPGQGWTNEQFF.